The T cell receptor beta chain described here comes from a study of monozygotic twins with inflammatory bowel disease. The CDR3 runs 13 residues. From germline, CDR1 is SGHDN and CDR2 FVKESK. Researchers put TCRalpha and TCRbeta cDNA through two nested PCRs lasting approximately 17 and 9 cycles. TCRdb reprocessed the 5' RACE reads and keeps a single row for each CDR3 protein, giving no DNA. Recorded for this sample: 80,000 or so distinct CDR3 sequences. The receptor was isolated from a human donor with ulcerative colitis or Crohn's disease, or a healthy co-twin of an affected twin (not recorded which). The chain joins TRBV14 to TRBJ1-2. The sequencing input was blood. CDR3 sequence reads: CASSPRPNYGYTF.